Presented here are 15 T cell receptor beta chains from one specimen sequenced in a study of OX40 agonist ivuxolimab in advanced cancers. Profiled with immunoSEQ multiplex PCR; TCRdb holds only in-frame clones, not every one. The sample contains about 24,000 clones, 88% of which appear only once. The sequencing used CD4+ or CD8+ T cells sorted from blood, collected in a trial of the OX40 agonist ivuxolimab. Every receptor here comes from an adult with an advanced solid tumor such as melanoma, head and neck, liver or kidney cancer.

The rearrangement joins TRBV5-1 to TRBJ2-7, with D perhaps matching TRBD1 (6 bases). From germline, CDR1 is SGHRS and CDR2 YFSETQ. There are 17 residues in the CDR3. V shed 0 bases and J shed 5 bases, with 21 bases lying between them. This chain's CDR3 is CASSLAELKTGIDEQYF. CDR3 DNA: TGCGCCAGCAGCTTGGCCGAGCTCAAGACAGGAATCGACGAGCAGTACTTC.

In its sample, this clone was seen a few times. V gene TRBV18 combines with J gene TRBJ1-1; D uncertain. Germline assignment: CDR1 KGHSH and CDR2 LQKENI. With 3 bases removed from V and 2 bases from J, the gap between germline ends came to 19 bases. CDR3 length: 17 amino acids. The CDR3 loop reads CASSPVMATASNTEAFF. CDR3 in DNA: TGTGCCAGCTCACCGGTAATGGCCACCGCCTCAAACACTGAAGCTTTCTTT.

Concerning this clone itself: A junction end diverges from the germline sequence, so it may reflect a read error. The gene calls are TRBV4-1 and TRBJ1-3; TRBD1 might be the D (5 bases). Germline CDR1 and CDR2: MGHRA and YSYEKL. The CDR3 is made up of 12 amino acids. CDR3 protein: CASRKTGKTIYF. For the CDR3, the DNA is TGCGCCAGCAGGAAAACAGGAAAGACCATATATTTT.

The chain combines TRBV2 with TRBJ2-2; no clear D. Trimming shortened V by 4 bases and J by 7 bases, and 16 bases separated the two germline ends. This CDR3 region has 15 residues. The V gene's germline CDR1 is SNHLY and CDR2 FYNNEI. CDR3 protein: CASSVRYPEVGELFF. CDR3 DNA sequence: TGTGCCAGCAGTGTCAGGTACCCAGAGGTCGGGGAGCTGTTTTTT. The entire variable domain, with the rest obtained from reference TRBV2 and TRBJ2-2, is as follows: EPEVTQTPSHQVTQMGQEVILRCVPISNHLYFYWYRQILGQKVEFLVSFYNNEISEKSEIFDDQFSVERPDGSNFTLKIRSTKLEDSAMYFCASSVRYPEVGELFFGEGSRLTVL.

This clone was recorded a few times. This chain connects TRBV5-5 to TRBJ1-5; 7 nucleotides align to TRBD1. The germline gives CDR1 SGHKS, CDR2 YYEKEE (reference sequence). The J segment lost 7 bases and the V segment lost 0 bases, leaving 7 bases of the junction unmatched. The CDR3 is made up of 15 amino acids. CDR3 in amino acids: CASSLAAGGQQPQHF. CDR3 nucleotide sequence: TGTGCCAGCAGCTTGGCAGCAGGGGGGCAACAGCCCCAGCATTTT.

The V and J genes are TRBV6-5 and TRBJ1-5; D not resolved. CDR1 is MNHEY and CDR2 is SVGAGI in the germline V gene. The CDR3 runs to 14 residues. V lost 2 bases and J 7 bases, leaving 12 bases between the germline ends. CDR3 sequence reads: CASSYAGIGQPQHF. CDR3 sequence (DNA): TGTGCCAGCAGTTACGCAGGAATAGGGCAGCCCCAGCATTTT.

The chain couples TRBV21-1 to TRBJ2-1; the D call of TRBD2 is as the table states it, not checked on the DNA. TRBV21-1 corresponds to a pseudogene. The CDR3 covers 18 residues. The CDR3 region has the DNA TGTGCCAGCAGCAAACGGGGAGCACTAGCGGGAGGGTGGAATGAGCAGTTCTTC. Its protein product is CASSKRGALAGGWNEQFF.

The rearrangement links TRBV2 to TRBJ1-2; a possible D gene is TRBD1 (5 bases). V shed 6 bases and J shed 3 bases, with 17 bases lying between them. CDR1 SNHLY and CDR2 FYNNEI come from the germline V gene. This CDR3 spans 15 amino acids. CDR3 in DNA: TGTGCCAGCAGGGGCTACCCCAGGGCAGACTATGGCTACACCTTC. Its translation: CASRGYPRADYGYTF.

The chain couples TRBV12-5 to TRBJ2-5; a possible D gene is TRBD1 (5 bases). The V gene's germline CDR1 is LGHNT and CDR2 FRNRAP. This CDR3 contains 13 residues. V was trimmed by 3 bases and J by 5 bases, leaving 10 bases between them. This chain's CDR3 is CASGLGAGETQYF. CDR3 sequence (DNA): TGTGCTAGTGGTTTAGGTGCAGGGGAGACCCAGTACTTC.

The chain carries TRBV6-1 and TRBJ2-7; D is unresolved. The CDR3 extends over 15 amino acids. Trimming pared 7 bases from V and 2 bases from J, leaving 18 bases between. The germline V gene encodes CDR1 MNHNS and CDR2 SASEGT. This CDR3 reads CASKSPGRGPYEQYF. The CDR3 DNA reads TGTGCCAGCAAGTCTCCGGGCCGCGGCCCCTACGAGCAGTACTTC.

This chain uses TRBV28 with TRBJ1-2, with D unresolved. In germline, CDR1 is MDHEN, CDR2 SYDVKM. The CDR3 runs 15 residues. V was clipped by 5 bases and J by 8 bases, with 21 bases between them. CDR3 amino acids: CASSTRTASSRGYTF. The CDR3 bases are TGTGCCAGCAGTACTAGGACTGCTAGTAGTAGGGGCTACACCTTC.

This clone was observed once. The chain uses TRBV25-1 and TRBJ2-2; D might be TRBD1 (6 bases). Trimming left V 4 bases short and J 2 bases short, with 11 bases between. Germline V lookup: CDR1 MGHDK, CDR2 SYGVNS. The CDR3 is 15 amino acids. The CDR3 DNA is TGTGCCAGCAGTGCCCGGACAGCTAACACCGGGGAGCTGTTTTTT. It yields the protein CASSARTANTGELFF.

The chain uses TRBV27 and TRBJ1-2; the D is unclear. CDR1 MNHEY and CDR2 SMNVEV come from the germline V gene (reference sequence). Trimming left V 3 bases short and J 0 bases short, with 14 bases between. The CDR3 is made up of 16 amino acids. CDR3 nucleotide sequence: TGTGCCAGCAGTTTTTCGCCAGCTACATCTAACTATGGCTACACCTTC. It is translated as CASSFSPATSNYGYTF.

This rearrangement joins TRBV11-2 to TRBJ2-1, with 10 bases identical to TRBD2. Germline V gene data show CDR1 as SGHAT and CDR2 as FQNNGV. The CDR3 runs to 18 residues. Germline trimming cut 3 bases from V and 5 bases from J; bases unmatched to any gene: 13. CDR3 loop: CASSLGRLAGNLNNEQFF. CDR3 bases: TGTGCCAGCAGCTTGGGTCGACTAGCGGGCAACCTAAACAATGAGCAGTTCTTC.

This rearrangement joins TRBV11-2 to TRBJ2-1, with D tentatively TRBD2 (6 bases). V was cut by 5 bases and J by 4 bases, with 9 bases left in between. This CDR3 region has 13 residues. Germline CDR1 reads SGHAT; CDR2 reads FQNNGV. CDR3 region: CASSRDLYNEQFF. The CDR3, as DNA: TGTGCCAGCAGCCGGGACTTATACAATGAGCAGTTCTTC.